These T cell receptor beta chains were read from a single sample in a study of cytomegalovirus exposure and HLA in healthy donors. Libraries were prepared by immunoSEQ multiplex PCR; TCRdb keeps only in-frame clonotypes and omits some of them. The sample carries roughly 300,000 clones, 70% to 90% recorded once. The sequenced sample consisted of PBMCs. The receptors were gathered from a woman aged 18 to 35 in good health and CMV-seronegative. Both conserved end residues are part of each CDR3. D genes are given only for firm matches. Not every row has a clone size; where given, it reads once, few, many or a size class.

TRBJ1-4,.,.,TRBV5-4,TGTGCCAGCAGCTTGGGGGCCTCCGAAAAACTGTTTTTT,CASSLGASEKLFF
TRBJ2-7,.,.,TRBV19,TGTGCCAGTAGCCTGGACGGGAGCTCCTACGAGCAGTACTTC,CASSLDGSSYEQYF
TRBJ1-3,.,.,TRBV13,TGTGCCAGCACCGTGTATACCTATGGAAACACCATATATTTT,CASTVYTYGNTIYF
TRBJ1-3,.,.,TRBV15,TGTGCCACCAGCAGTGGGGGCAGGGAGAGCTCTGGAAACACCATATATTTT,CATSSGGRESSGNTIYF
TRBJ2-7,once,.,TRBV28,TGTGCCAGCAGTTCGCCAGGGCTCAGCGAGCAGTACTTC,CASSSPGLSEQYF
TRBJ1-2,.,TRBD1,TRBV7-3,TGTGCCAGCAGCTTAGGGACAGGGGATGGCTACACCTTC,CASSLGTGDGYTF
TRBJ2-7,.,TRBD1,TRBV5-3,TGTGCCAGAAGCTCCTCAAACGGTCGGACAGGGGATCCGGACGAGCAGTACTTC,CARSSSNGRTGDPDEQYF
TRBJ1-2,.,.,TRBV5-1,TGCGCCAGCAGCCCGGACCGACGCAGGACAAGGATCCGTAACTATGGCTACACCTTC,CASSPDRRRTRIRNYGYTF
TRBJ1-5,.,TRBD1,TRBV27,TGTGCCAGCAGTGTGGGACAGGGTCGCAATCAGCCCCAGCATTTT,CASSVGQGRNQPQHF
TRBJ1-4,once,TRBD1,TRBV6-1,TGTGCCAGCAGGAAGGACAGGGTATTGGAAAAACTGTTTTTT,CASRKDRVLEKLFF
TRBJ2-7,.,TRBD2,TRBV15,TGTGCCACGCGTGATAGCGGGTACGAGCAGTACTTC,CATRDSGYEQYF
TRBJ2-1,once,TRBD1,TRBV18,TGTGCCAGCTCAAGAGACCGGGACAGGGTATACAATGAGCAGTTCTTC,CASSRDRDRVYNEQFF
TRBJ1-2,.,.,TRBV9,TGTGCCAGCAGCGTAGGAGATTCGCTTAACTATGGCTACACCTTC,CASSVGDSLNYGYTF
TRBJ1-4,.,TRBD1,TRBV28,TGTGCCAGCAGTGTACAGGCAGGGGGTCAGGGGCCTTTTTTT,CASSVQAGGQGPFF
TRBJ2-5,.,TRBD2,TRBV10-3,TGTGCCATCAGCCCGGGAGGGCCTCGAGAGACCCAGTACTTC,CAISPGGPRETQYF
TRBJ2-5,.,TRBD2,TRBV7-2,TGTGCCAGCAGCAGAACACTAGCGGGAGTTTCGGAGACCCAGTACTTC,CASSRTLAGVSETQYF
TRBJ2-1,.,TRBD1,TRBV2,TGTGCCAGTAAAGCGACAGGGTACAATGAGCAGTTCTTC,CASKATGYNEQFF
TRBJ1-2,.,.,TRBV28,TGTGCCAGCTCCTCCACCGCGGGGAGAATTGGGGGCTACACCTTC,CASSSTAGRIGGYTF
TRBJ2-7,.,.,TRBV18,TGTGCCAGCTCAACCTCGACTCCCTACGAGCAGTACTTC,CASSTSTPYEQYF
TRBJ1-1,.,.,TRBV28,TGTGCCAGCAGTCCCCCGGCCTCGGGAAACACTGAAGCTTTCTTT,CASSPPASGNTEAFF
TRBJ1-1,.,TRBD1,TRBV4-1,TGCGCCAGCAGCCAAGGACAGGGAGAAGCTTTCTTT,CASSQGQGEAFF
TRBJ1-2,.,TRBD1,TRBV4-1,TGCGCCAGCAGCCGACAACAGGGGCCGGACGGGGGCTACACCTTC,CASSRQQGPDGGYTF
TRBJ1-5,.,TRBD1,TRBV16,TGTGCCAGCAGCCAGGGGGACAGCGACCGGGGAGTACGTCAGCCCCAGCATTTT,CASSQGDSDRGVRQPQHF
TRBJ1-1,.,TRBD1,TRBV27,TGTGCCAGCAGCCTCCGCAGGGGGCCAACTGAAGCTTTCTTT,CASSLRRGPTEAFF
TRBJ1-1,.,.,TRBV6-1,TGTGCCAGCAGTGAAAGCAGGGTAGCTTTCTTT,CASSESRVAFF
TRBJ2-7,.,.,TRBV9,TGTGCCAGCAGCGTGGGAGGGGACAGGTCCTACGAGCAGTACTTC,CASSVGGDRSYEQYF
TRBJ1-2,.,.,TRBV6-5,TGTGCCAGCAGTTACTCGAAGCTCTATGGCTACACCTTC,CASSYSKLYGYTF
TRBJ2-5,.,.,TRBV2,TGTGCCACCATCACCGGAGAGACCCAGTACTTC,CATITGETQYF
TRBJ1-1,many,.,TRBV30,TGTGCCTGGAGTGTCGGGCGGCGGGGTGAAGCTTTCTTT,CAWSVGRRGEAFF